This T cell receptor (beta chain) was identified during a study of STAT3 mutations in large granular lymphocyte leukemia. General observations from the study: Every T-LGLL patient had at least one immunodominant TCRbeta clonotype.

Germline V gene data show CDR1 as MNHEY and CDR2 as SMNVEV (reference sequence). The junction had 9 bases not matched to a gene; V was cut back by 6 bases and J by 5 bases. The CDR3 extends over 15 amino acids. Each sample's TCRbeta library yielded on average roughly 42,000 productive templates. Method: immunoSEQ multiplex PCR; TCRdb's copy keeps in-frame clones and lacks some. Of about 9,200 clones detected, about 50% appear once; the ten largest clones hold approximately 8.9%. A remark on this clone: Its antigen is as yet unknown.

This TCR derives from a boy aged 5-17 years with T-cell large granular lymphocyte leukemia. Some clones in this sample may be carry-over from other donors' samples. The chain couples TRBV27 to TRBJ2-5; 10 bases line up with TRBD2. Material for sequencing was peripheral blood mononuclear cells. CDR3 coding DNA: TGTGCCAGCAGCCCAAGAGCGGGAGGGGGGGAGACCCAGTACTTC. It codes for CASSPRAGGGETQYF.